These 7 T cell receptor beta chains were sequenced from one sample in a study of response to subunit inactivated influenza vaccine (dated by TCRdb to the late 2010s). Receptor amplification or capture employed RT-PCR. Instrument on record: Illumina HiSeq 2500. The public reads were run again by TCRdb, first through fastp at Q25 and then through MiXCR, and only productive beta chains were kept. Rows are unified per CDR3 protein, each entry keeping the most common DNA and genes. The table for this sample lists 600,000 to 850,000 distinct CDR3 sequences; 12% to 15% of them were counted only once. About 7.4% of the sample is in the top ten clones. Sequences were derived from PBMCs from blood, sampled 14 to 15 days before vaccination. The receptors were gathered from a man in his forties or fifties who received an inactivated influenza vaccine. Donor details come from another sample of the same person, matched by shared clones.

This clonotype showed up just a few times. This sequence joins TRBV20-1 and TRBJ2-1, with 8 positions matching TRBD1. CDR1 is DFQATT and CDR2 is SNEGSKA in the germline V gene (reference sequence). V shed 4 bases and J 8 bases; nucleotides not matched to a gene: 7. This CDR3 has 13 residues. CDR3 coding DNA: TGCAGTGCTACCACGACAGGGGCCTATGAGCAGTTCTTC. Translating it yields CSATTTGAYEQFF.

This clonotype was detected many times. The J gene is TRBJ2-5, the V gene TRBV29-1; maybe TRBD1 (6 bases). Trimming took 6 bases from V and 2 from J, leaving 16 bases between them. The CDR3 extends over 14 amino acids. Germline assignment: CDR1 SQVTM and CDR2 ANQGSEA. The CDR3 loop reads CSVSRDTKQETQYF. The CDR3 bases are TGCAGCGTGAGCCGGGACACAAAACAAGAGACCCAGTACTTC.

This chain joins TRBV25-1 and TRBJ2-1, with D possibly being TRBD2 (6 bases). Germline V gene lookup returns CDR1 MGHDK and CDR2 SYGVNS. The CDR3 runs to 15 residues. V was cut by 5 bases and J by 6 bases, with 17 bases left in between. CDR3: CASSQEGTNFNEQFF. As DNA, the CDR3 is TGTGCCAGCAGTCAGGAGGGGACGAATTTCAATGAGCAGTTCTTC.

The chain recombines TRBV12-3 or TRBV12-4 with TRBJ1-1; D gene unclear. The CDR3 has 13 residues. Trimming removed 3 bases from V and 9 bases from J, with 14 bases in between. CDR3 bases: TGTGCCAGCAGTTTTACCCTCGATACTCAAGCTTTCTTT. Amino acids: CASSFTLDTQAFF.

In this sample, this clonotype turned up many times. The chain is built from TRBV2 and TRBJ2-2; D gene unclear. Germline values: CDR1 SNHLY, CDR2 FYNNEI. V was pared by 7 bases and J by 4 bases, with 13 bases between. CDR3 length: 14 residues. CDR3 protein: CASKRESPTGELFF. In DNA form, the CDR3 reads TGTGCCAGCAAAAGAGAAAGCCCCACCGGGGAGCTGTTTTTT.

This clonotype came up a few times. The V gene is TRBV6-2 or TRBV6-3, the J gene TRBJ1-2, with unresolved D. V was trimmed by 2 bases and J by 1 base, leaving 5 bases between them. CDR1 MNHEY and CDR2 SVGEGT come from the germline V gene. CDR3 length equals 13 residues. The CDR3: CASSYGYNYGYTF. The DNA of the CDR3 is TGTGCCAGCAGTTACGGCTATAACTATGGCTACACCTTC.

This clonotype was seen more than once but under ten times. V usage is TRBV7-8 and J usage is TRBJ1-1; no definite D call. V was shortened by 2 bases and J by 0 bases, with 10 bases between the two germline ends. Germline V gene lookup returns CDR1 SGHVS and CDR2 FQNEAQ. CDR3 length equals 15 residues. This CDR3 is CASSLMLTMNTEAFF. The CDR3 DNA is TGTGCCAGCAGCTTAATGCTCACCATGAACACTGAAGCTTTCTTT.